The 23 T cell receptor beta chains below were found in one sample sequenced in a study of cytomegalovirus exposure and HLA in healthy donors. Researchers ran the PCR with 60 Vbeta and 13 Jbeta primers. The protocol was immunoSEQ multiplex PCR, while the TCRdb copy is restricted to in-frame clones and leaves out a portion. The sample table sets out under 85,000 clones. Sequenced input: PBMCs. These receptors were collected from a boy aged 5-17 years in good health and CMV-seronegative.

The chain combines TRBV7-3 with TRBJ1-2, with D possibly matching TRBD1 (5 bases). Trimming shortened V by 0 bases and J by 8 bases, and 10 bases separated the two germline ends. The CDR3 length is 13 residues. Germline V gene lookup returns CDR1 SGHTA and CDR2 FQGTGA. CDR3 region: CASSLTAGLGYTF. The CDR3 DNA reads as TGTGCCAGCAGCTTAACGGCAGGGCTCGGCTACACCTTC.

This chain connects TRBV19 to TRBJ1-1, with D perhaps matching TRBD1 (5 bases). The CDR3 totals 15 residues. Germline V CDR1 and CDR2: LNHDA, SQIVND (reference sequence). V lost 5 bases, J lost 1 base, and 14 bases lay in between. The CDR3 coding sequence is TGTGCCAGTAGTGGAATTCAAACAGGGAACACTGAAGCTTTCTTT. Its translation: CASSGIQTGNTEAFF.

The rearrangement uses TRBV19 and TRBJ2-2; a possible D gene is TRBD2 (5 bases). Per germline, CDR1 LNHDA and CDR2 SQIVND (reference sequence). The CDR3 is made up of 15 amino acids. V lost 7 bases, J lost 7 bases, and 19 bases lay in between. The CDR3 DNA sequence: TGTGCCAGTATTCGGCAGGCGGGTACCTTCGGGGAGCTGTTTTTT. As protein: CASIRQAGTFGELFF. Drawing the rest from reference TRBV19 and TRBJ2-2, the complete variable domain is DGGITQSPKYLFRKEGQNVTLSCEQNLNHDAMYWYRQDPGQGLRLIYYSQIVNDFQKGDIAEGYSVSREKKESFPLTVTSAQKNPTAFYLCASIRQAGTFGELFFGEGSRLTVL.

The chain employs TRBV19 and TRBJ1-3; D ambiguous. The length of the CDR3 is 11 residues. The V gene's germline CDR1 is LNHDA and CDR2 SQIVND (reference sequence). Deletions cut 8 bases from V and 4 bases from J, with 6 bases between. In DNA form, the CDR3 reads TGTGCCAGTTTCGGGGGAAACACCATATATTTT. It is translated as CASFGGNTIYF.

V usage is TRBV27 and J usage is TRBJ1-1, with no clear D. V was trimmed by 3 bases and J by 1 base, leaving 18 bases between them. Germline V CDR1 and CDR2: MNHEY, SMNVEV (reference sequence). This CDR3 comprises 17 residues. CDR3 region: CASSFLEAGLTNTEAFF. The CDR3, as DNA: TGTGCCAGCAGTTTTTTGGAGGCAGGACTGACGAACACTGAAGCTTTCTTT.

The chain couples TRBV10-3 to TRBJ1-2, with TRBD1 as a possible D gene (6 bases). Germline CDR1 reads ENHRY; CDR2 reads SYGVKD. The CDR3 runs 17 residues. Trimming stripped 2 bases from V and 0 bases from J, with 16 bases between. CDR3 DNA: TGTGCCATCAGTGAGGGGCAGGGGAATATGGCTAACTATGGCTACACCTTC. Protein product: CAISEGQGNMANYGYTF.

In regard to this clone: One end of the junction varies from germline; a read error may be responsible. The sample has other DNA sequences that encode this CDR3 too. V is TRBV5-1 and J is TRBJ2-7; TRBD1 aligns across 7 bases. The CDR3 runs 14 residues. The germline V gene encodes CDR1 SGHRS and CDR2 YFSETQ. In DNA, the CDR3 is TGTGCCAGCAGCCACCGGGACAGCTACTACGAGCAGTACTTC. This sequence encodes CASSHRDSYYEQYF.

CDR3 sequence: CASSATGTGMGEQYF. Here the CDR3 DNA reads TGTGCCAGCAGCGCGACCGGGACAGGGATGGGCGAGCAGTACTTC. The chain joins TRBV5-5 to TRBJ2-7; 9 bases fit TRBD1. V shed 4 bases and J 6 bases; nucleotides not matched to a gene: 11. Germline values: CDR1 SGHKS, CDR2 YYEKEE (reference sequence). The CDR3 is 15 residues long.

The genes are TRBV2 and TRBJ1-2; D gene unclear. V was clipped by 4 bases and J by 1 base, with 4 bases between them. Germline CDR1 and CDR2: SNHLY and FYNNEI. This CDR3 is built from 12 residues. CDR3 sequence: CASSVRNYGYTF. Written as DNA, the CDR3 is TGTGCCAGCAGTGTGCGTAACTATGGCTACACCTTC.

J is TRBJ2-2 and V is TRBV30; possibly TRBD2 for D (5 bases). The V end was cut by 4 bases, the J end by 7 bases, with 13 bases between. Germline CDR1 is GTSNPN and CDR2 is SVGIG (reference sequence). The length of the CDR3 is 13 residues. The CDR3 spells CAWTGNSGGELFF. Here the CDR3 DNA reads TGTGCCTGGACGGGAAATTCGGGCGGGGAGCTGTTTTTT.

V gene TRBV4-2 combines with J gene TRBJ1-3; D perhaps matches TRBD1 (5 bases). V lost 0 bases, J lost 0 bases, and 12 bases lay in between. This CDR3 is built from 17 residues. CDR1 and CDR2 (germline): LGHNA, YNFKEQ. The CDR3 DNA follows: TGTGCCAGCAGCCAAGATCGTGGACAATCCTCTGGAAACACCATATATTTT. Protein product: CASSQDRGQSSGNTIYF.

Worth noting for this clone: Other DNA sequences within the sample encode an identical CDR3. As DNA, the CDR3 is TGTGCCAGCAGCTTAGTCCAGGGGAGCACAGATACGCAGTATTTT. As protein: CASSLVQGSTDTQYF. This chain connects TRBV7-2 to TRBJ2-3; D possibly corresponds to TRBD1 (6 bases). Germline V gene lookup returns CDR1 SGHTA and CDR2 FQGNSA. V was cut by 1 base and J by 0 bases, with 8 bases left in between. The CDR3 covers 15 residues. Looking up the rest from reference TRBV7-2 and TRBJ2-3 gives the full variable domain: GAGVSQSPSNKVTEKGKDVELRCDPISGHTALYWYRQSLGQGLEFLIYFQGNSAPDKSGLPSDRFSAERTGGSVSTLTIQRTQQEDSAVYLCASSLVQGSTDTQYFGPGTRLTVL.

The chain combines TRBV6-1 with TRBJ1-2, with D unresolved. V lost 2 bases and J 0 bases, leaving 13 bases between the germline ends. Germline V CDR1 and CDR2: MNHNS, SASEGT. The length of the CDR3 is 16 residues. The CDR3 loop is CASSESQANTNYGYTF. In DNA, the CDR3 is TGTGCCAGCAGTGAAAGCCAGGCCAATACTAACTATGGCTACACCTTC.

V gene TRBV5-8 combines with J gene TRBJ2-2; D may be TRBD2 (5 bases). CDR1 is SGHTS, CDR2 YDEGEE, per germline. V was shortened by 5 bases and J by 0 bases, with 11 bases between the two germline ends. The CDR3 has 15 residues. CDR3 protein: CASSNGISNTGELFF. CDR3 nucleotide sequence: TGTGCCAGCAGTAACGGGATCTCGAACACCGGGGAGCTGTTTTTT.

This chain connects TRBV29-1 to TRBJ2-1; the match to TRBD2 covers 8 bases. The V gene end was trimmed by 3 bases and the J gene end by 6 bases; junction bases not matched to a gene: 4. Germline V gives CDR1 SQVTM, CDR2 ANQGSEA. The CDR3 contains 13 residues. CDR3 sequence: CSVDTGTSNEQFF. DNA of the CDR3: TGCAGCGTTGATACCGGGACTAGCAATGAGCAGTTCTTC.

The CDR3 DNA is TGTGCCAGCAGTTACTCGAGGGGGATCAATCAGCCCCAGCATTTT. It encodes CASSYSRGINQPQHF. The chain joins TRBV6-5 to TRBJ1-5; D is perhaps TRBD1 (6 bases). Germline CDR1 MNHEY, CDR2 SVGAGI. Trimming took off 0 bases at V and 3 bases at J, with 9 bases between the two ends. The CDR3 length is 15 residues.

The rearrangement links TRBV5-4 to TRBJ1-2; D remains ambiguous. This CDR3 is built from 13 residues. The V end was cut by 5 bases, the J end by 1 base, with 9 bases between. The germline V gene has CDR1 SGHNT and CDR2 YYREEE (reference sequence). The CDR3 DNA follows: TGTGCCAGCAGGCGGACTGATAACTATGGCTACACCTTC. Its protein product is CASRRTDNYGYTF.

The J gene is TRBJ2-1, the V gene TRBV4-3; 8 bases are a match to TRBD2. Germline loops: CDR1 LGHNA, CDR2 YSLEER. V shed 3 bases and J 8 bases; nucleotides not matched to a gene: 9. CDR3 length: 15 residues. This chain's CDR3 is CASSHEAGVGDEQFF. DNA for the CDR3: TGCGCCAGCAGCCACGAAGCGGGAGTGGGGGATGAGCAGTTCTTC.

V usage is TRBV2 and J usage is TRBJ2-7, with 9 bases identical to TRBD1. The J segment lost 6 bases and the V segment lost 7 bases, leaving 7 bases of the junction unmatched. Germline V CDR1 and CDR2: SNHLY, FYNNEI. The CDR3 totals 13 residues. CDR3 loop: CASNGQGSAEQYF. For the CDR3, the DNA is TGTGCCAGCAACGGACAGGGGTCAGCCGAGCAGTACTTC.

This chain connects TRBV5-1 to TRBJ1-1; D might be TRBD1 (6 bases). The CDR3 runs to 14 residues. V lost 3 bases and J lost 3, with 12 bases in between. Germline V gene data show CDR1 as SGHRS and CDR2 as YFSETQ. DNA for the CDR3: TGCGCCAGCAGCTCTCCCCGACAGGACACTGAAGCTTTCTTT. Translating gives CASSSPRQDTEAFF.

CDR3 region: CAGATEDTQYF. The CDR3 DNA reads TGTGCCGGGGCGACGGAAGATACGCAGTATTTT. The chain combines TRBV6-1 with TRBJ2-3, with a weak D call TRBD1 (5 bases). The CDR3 extends over 11 amino acids. With 11 bases removed from V and 5 bases from J, the gap between germline ends came to 11 bases. Germline-derived CDR1 and CDR2 are MNHNS and SASEGT.

The rearrangement links TRBV7-2 to TRBJ2-1; 8 bases line up with TRBD1. V dropped 1 base and J dropped 7; count of bases not matched to a gene: 6. The CDR3 loop spans 15 amino acids. CDR1 and CDR2 (germline): SGHTA, FQGNSA. CDR3 in DNA: TGTGCCAGCAGCTTAGGACAGGGGCTAGGAAATGAGCAGTTCTTC. Translated: CASSLGQGLGNEQFF.

J is TRBJ2-1 and V is TRBV5-1; D perhaps matches TRBD2 (6 bases). CDR3 length equals 14 residues. Trimming left V 0 bases short and J 6 bases short, with 10 bases between. The germline V gene encodes CDR1 SGHRS and CDR2 YFSETQ. Written as DNA, the CDR3 is TGCGCCAGCAGCTTGGATCAGGGAGGCAATGAGCAGTTCTTC. The encoded protein is CASSLDQGGNEQFF.